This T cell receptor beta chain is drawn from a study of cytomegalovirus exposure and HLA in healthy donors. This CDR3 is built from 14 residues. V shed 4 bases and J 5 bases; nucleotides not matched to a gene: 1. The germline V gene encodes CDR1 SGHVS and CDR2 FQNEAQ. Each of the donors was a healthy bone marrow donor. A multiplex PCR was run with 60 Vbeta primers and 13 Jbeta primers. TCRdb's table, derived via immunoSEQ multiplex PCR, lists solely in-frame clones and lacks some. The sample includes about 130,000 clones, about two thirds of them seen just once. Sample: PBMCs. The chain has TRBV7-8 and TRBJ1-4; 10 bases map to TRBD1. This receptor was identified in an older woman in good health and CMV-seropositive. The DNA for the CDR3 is TGTGCCAGCAGCTGGGACAGGGGAAATGAAAAACTGTTTTTT. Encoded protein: CASSWDRGNEKLFF.